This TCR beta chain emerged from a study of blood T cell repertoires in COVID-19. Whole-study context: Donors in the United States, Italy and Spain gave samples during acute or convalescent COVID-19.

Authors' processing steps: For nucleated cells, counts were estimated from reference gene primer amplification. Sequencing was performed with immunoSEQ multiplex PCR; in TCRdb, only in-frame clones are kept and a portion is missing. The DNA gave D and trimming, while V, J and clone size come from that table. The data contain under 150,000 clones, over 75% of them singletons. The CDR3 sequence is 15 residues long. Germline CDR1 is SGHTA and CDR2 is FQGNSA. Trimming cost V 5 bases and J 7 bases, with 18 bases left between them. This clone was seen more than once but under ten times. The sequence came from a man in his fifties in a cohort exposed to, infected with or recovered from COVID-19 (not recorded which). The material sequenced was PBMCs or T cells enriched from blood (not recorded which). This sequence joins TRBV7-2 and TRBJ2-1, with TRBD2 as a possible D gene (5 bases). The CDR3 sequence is CASSPAVMPNNEQFF. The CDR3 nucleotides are TGTGCCAGCAGCCCAGCGGTAATGCCTAATAATGAGCAGTTCTTC.